This T cell receptor beta chain was sequenced during a study of tissue T cells after allogeneic stem cell transplantation. Produced via immunoSEQ multiplex PCR; TCRdb's table is partial and in-frame only. The sample has fewer than 7,500 clones, about 50% seen once; the top ten hold over 3%. There are a few counts of this clone. Genes and germline are mouse. The read falls 1 residue short of the CDR3 end, and the missing part is taken from the germline J gene. Time point specified: mouse harvest day 7 after allogeneic transplant. Tail vein injection delivered 10^7 T-cell-depleted bone marrow cells and 10^6 splenic CD5+ T cells. Germline V gene data show CDR1 as KGHPV and CDR2 as FQNQEV (reference sequence). Trimming shortened V by 4 bases and J by 3 bases, and 7 bases separated the two germline ends. This CDR3 is 13 amino acids long.

Material: gut tissue. The chain joins TRBV26 to TRBJ1-3; D may be TRBD1 (6 bases). The TCR comes from a female BALB/c mouse given C57BL/6 T cells with graft-versus-host disease after an allogeneic hematopoietic cell transplant. The CDR3 sequence: CASSHRDGNTLYF. The CDR3 DNA, read in part, is TGTGCCAGCAGTCACAGGGATGGAAATACGCTCTAT.